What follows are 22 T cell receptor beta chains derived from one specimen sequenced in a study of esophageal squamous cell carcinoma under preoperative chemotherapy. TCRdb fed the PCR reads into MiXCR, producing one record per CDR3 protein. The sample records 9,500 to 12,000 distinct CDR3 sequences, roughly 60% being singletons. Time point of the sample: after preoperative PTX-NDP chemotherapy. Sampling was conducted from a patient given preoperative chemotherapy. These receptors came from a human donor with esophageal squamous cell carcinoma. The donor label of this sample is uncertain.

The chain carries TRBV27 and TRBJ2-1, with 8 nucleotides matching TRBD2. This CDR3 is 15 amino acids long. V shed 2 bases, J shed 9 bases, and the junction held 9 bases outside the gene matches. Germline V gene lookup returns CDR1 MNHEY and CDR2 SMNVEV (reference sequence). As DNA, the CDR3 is TGTGCCAGCAGTTTAACCAGCGGGAGTGGTGGTGAGCAGTTCTTC. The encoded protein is CASSLTSGSGGEQFF.

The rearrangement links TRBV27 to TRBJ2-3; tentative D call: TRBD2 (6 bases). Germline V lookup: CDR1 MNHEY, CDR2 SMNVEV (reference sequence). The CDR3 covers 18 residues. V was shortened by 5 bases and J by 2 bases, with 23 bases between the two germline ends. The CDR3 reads CASSPRGWPHYLTDTQYF. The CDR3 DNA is TGTGCCAGCAGTCCCCGGGGGTGGCCCCATTACCTCACAGATACGCAGTATTTT.

The CDR3 here is CASTKGRDYNEQFF. In nucleotides, the CDR3 is TGTGCCAGCACCAAAGGGCGGGACTACAATGAGCAGTTCTTC. The rearrangement uses TRBV6-1 and TRBJ2-1; D is perhaps TRBD2 (6 bases). The CDR3 totals 14 residues. Germline lookup yields CDR1 MNHNS and CDR2 SASEGT. V was clipped by 7 bases and J by 3 bases, with 13 bases between them.

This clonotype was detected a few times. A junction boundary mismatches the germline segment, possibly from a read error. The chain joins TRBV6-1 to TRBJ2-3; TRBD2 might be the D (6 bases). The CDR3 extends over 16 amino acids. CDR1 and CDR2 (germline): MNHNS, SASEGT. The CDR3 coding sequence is TGTGCCAGCAGTGAATTGGGGGGAAGCTCCAAAGATACGCAGTATTTC. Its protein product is CASSELGGSSKDTQYF.

The CDR3 coding sequence is TGTGCCAGGGGGGTTTGGGCGAGAGACACGCAGTACTTC. Its protein is CARGVWARDTQYF. The chain combines TRBV6-1 with TRBJ2-3; tentatively, D is TRBD1 or TRBD2 (5 bases each). The assigned J gene may be wrong: the sequence end matches TRBJ2-7 better. In germline, CDR1 is MNHNS, CDR2 SASEGT. This CDR3 is 13 amino acids long.

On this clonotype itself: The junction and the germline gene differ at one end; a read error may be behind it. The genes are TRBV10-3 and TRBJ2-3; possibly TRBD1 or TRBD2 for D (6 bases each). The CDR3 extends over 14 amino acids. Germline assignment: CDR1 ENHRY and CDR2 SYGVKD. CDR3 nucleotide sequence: TGTGCGGGCAAGGGGGGCGGGGACACAGAGACGCAGTATTTT. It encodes CAGKGGGDTETQYF.

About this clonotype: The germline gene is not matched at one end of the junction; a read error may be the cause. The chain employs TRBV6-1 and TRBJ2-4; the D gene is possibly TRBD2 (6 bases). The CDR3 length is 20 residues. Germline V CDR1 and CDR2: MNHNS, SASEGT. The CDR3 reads CASQSRGLLSGLWATDTQYF. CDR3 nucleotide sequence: TGTGCCAGCCAGTCTCGGGGCCTCCTCTCGGGACTGTGGGCCACAGACACGCAGTATTTC.

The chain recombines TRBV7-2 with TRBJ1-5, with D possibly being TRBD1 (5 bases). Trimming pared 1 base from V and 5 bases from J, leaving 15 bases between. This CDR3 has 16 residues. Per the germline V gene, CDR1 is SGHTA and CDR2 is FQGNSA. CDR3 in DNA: TGTGCCAGCAGCTTAGGGTCCGGGGCTCGGTATCAGCCCCAGCATTTT. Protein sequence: CASSLGSGARYQPQHF.

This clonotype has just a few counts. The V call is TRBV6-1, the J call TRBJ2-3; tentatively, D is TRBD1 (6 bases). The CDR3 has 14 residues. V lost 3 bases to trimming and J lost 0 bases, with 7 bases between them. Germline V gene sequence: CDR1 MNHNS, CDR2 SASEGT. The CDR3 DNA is TGTGCCAGCAGTGAGGACAGTAGCACAGATACGCAGTATTTT. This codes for CASSEDSSTDTQYF.

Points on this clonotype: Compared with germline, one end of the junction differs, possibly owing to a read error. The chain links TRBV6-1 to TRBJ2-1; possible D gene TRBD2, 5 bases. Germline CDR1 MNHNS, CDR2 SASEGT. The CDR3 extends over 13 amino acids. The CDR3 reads CASSEEKSGEQFF. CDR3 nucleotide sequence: TGTGCCAGCAGTGAGGAGAAGTCCGGGGAGCAGTTCTTT.

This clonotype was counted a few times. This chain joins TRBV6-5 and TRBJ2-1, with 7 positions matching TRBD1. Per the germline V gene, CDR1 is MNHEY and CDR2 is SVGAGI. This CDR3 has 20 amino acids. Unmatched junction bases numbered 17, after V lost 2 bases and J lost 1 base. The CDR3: CASSYRDRRQKLISYNEQFF. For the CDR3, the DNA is TGTGCCAGCAGTTACCGGGACAGAAGACAGAAACTGATATCCTACAATGAGCAGTTCTTC.

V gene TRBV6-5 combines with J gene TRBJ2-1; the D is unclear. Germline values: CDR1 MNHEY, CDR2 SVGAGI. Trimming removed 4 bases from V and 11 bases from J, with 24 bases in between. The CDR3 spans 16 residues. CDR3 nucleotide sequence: TGTGCCAGCAGTTTCCGTGACCCTGCATCCTACGATAAGCAGTTCTTC. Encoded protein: CASSFRDPASYDKQFF.

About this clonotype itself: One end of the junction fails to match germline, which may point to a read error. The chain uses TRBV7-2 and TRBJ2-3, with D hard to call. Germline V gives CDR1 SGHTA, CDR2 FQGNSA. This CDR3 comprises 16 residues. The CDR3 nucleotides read TGTGCCAGCAGCTTAGCGGGCGCGAGAGCCAAAAATACTCAGTACTTT. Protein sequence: CASSLAGARAKNTQYF.

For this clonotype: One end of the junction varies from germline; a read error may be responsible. CDR3 amino acids: CAGSGGGHPETQYF. The CDR3, as DNA: TGTGCGGGGAGCGGGGGGGGCCACCCCGAGACCCAGTATTTC. This rearrangement joins TRBV10-3 to TRBJ2-5, with 10 bases aligning to TRBD2. Germline lookup yields CDR1 ENHRY and CDR2 SYGVKD. The CDR3 runs 14 residues.

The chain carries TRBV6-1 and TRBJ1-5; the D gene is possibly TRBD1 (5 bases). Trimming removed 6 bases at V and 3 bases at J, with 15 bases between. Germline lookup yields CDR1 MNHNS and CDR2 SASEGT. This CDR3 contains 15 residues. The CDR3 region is CASSRDAQYNQPQHF. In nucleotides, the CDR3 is TGTGCCAGCAGCCGGGACGCACAGTACAATCAGCCCCAGCATTTT.

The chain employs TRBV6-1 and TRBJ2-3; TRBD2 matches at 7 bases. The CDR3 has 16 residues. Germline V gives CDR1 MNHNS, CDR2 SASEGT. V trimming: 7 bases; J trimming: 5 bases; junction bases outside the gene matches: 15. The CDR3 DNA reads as TGTGCCAGCACCCGCAGGGCGGGCCCGGGAGGAGATACGCAGTATTTT. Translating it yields CASTRRAGPGGDTQYF.

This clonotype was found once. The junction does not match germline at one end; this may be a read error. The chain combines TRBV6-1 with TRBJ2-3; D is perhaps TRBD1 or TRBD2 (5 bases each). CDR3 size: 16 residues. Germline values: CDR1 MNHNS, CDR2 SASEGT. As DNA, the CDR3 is TGTGCCAGCAGCGAATTGTGGGGGTGCTCCACAGACATGCAGTATTTC. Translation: CASSELWGCSTDMQYF.

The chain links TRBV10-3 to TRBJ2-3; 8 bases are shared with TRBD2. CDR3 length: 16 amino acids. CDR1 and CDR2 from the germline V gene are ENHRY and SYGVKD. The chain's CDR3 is CFCGGLGGSDPDTQYF. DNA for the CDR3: TGTTTTTGCGGGGGGCTTGGGGGAAGTGACCCAGATACGCAGTATTTT.

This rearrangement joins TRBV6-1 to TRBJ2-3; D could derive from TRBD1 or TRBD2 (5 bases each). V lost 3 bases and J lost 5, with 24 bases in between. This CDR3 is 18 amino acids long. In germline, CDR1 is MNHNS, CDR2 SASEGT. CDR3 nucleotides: TGTGCCAGCAGTGAGAGGGTCGGGGCGCTTTCTGACAAAGATACGCAGTATTTT. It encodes CASSERVGALSDKDTQYF.

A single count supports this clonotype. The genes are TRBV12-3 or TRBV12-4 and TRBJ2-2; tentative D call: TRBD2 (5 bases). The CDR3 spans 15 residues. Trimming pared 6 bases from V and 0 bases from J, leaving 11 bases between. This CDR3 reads CASRPDLTNTGELFF. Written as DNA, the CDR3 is TGTGCCAGCAGACCGGACTTGACGAACACCGGGGAGCTGTTTTTT.

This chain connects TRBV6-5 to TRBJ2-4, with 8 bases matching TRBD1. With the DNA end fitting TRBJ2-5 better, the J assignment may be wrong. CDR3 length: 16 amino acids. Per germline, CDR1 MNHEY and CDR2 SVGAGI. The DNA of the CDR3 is TGTGCCAGCAGTTACTCACGGACAGGGAGAATAGAGACCCAGTACTTC. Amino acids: CASSYSRTGRIETQYF.

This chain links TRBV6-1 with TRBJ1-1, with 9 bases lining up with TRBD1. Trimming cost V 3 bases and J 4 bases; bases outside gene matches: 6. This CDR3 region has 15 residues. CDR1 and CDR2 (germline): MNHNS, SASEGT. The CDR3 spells CASSEAPGQGTEAFF. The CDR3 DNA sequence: TGTGCCAGCAGTGAGGCCCCGGGACAGGGCACTGAAGCTTTCTTT.